Sequencing of this T cell receptor beta chain was carried out in a study of cytomegalovirus exposure and HLA in healthy donors. Study context: T cells numbering around 190 million yielded approximately 100 million unique TCR beta sequences in an earlier analysis. Findings and caveats of the study: Reportedly, diagnosis of cytomegalovirus status by the classifier showed high specificity and sensitivity.

Comment on this clone: Antigen unknown. The sample has other DNA sequences that encode this CDR3 too.

This PCR relied on a set of 60 Vbeta primers and 13 Jbeta primers. Sequenced by immunoSEQ multiplex PCR; TCRdb stores in-frame clones only, minus some. Its table records roughly 120,000 clones. Germline V gene sequence: CDR1 ENHRY, CDR2 SYGVKD. The J segment lost 3 bases and the V segment lost 2 bases, leaving 4 bases of the junction unmatched. This CDR3 comprises 14 residues. The sequence derives from a man aged 18 to 35 in good health and CMV-seronegative. The sequenced sample was PBMCs. V and J are TRBV10-3 and TRBJ2-7; TRBD1 agrees at 7 bases. This CDR3 reads CAISEDRDVYEQYF. Here the CDR3 DNA reads TGTGCCATCAGTGAGGACAGGGATGTCTACGAGCAGTACTTC.